This T cell receptor beta chain was documented in a study of OX40 agonist ivuxolimab in advanced cancers. Across the study: Patients were dosed intravenously with ivuxolimab at 0.01 to 10 mg/kg every 2 weeks. The dose-escalation cohort had hepatocellular carcinoma, melanoma, renal cell or head and neck cancer. Three patients, one with hepatocellular carcinoma and two with cutaneous melanoma, achieved partial responses.

Study-wide results and caveats: Partly responding patients at 0.1-3.0 mg/kg showed some of the smallest clonal expansion.

V gave up 1 base and J gave up 5 bases, with 7 bases separating them. This CDR3 has 13 residues. Germline CDR1 is SGDLS and CDR2 is YYNGEE. Repertoires were generated with immunoSEQ multiplex PCR, while TCRdb's copy carries only in-frame clones and drops some. The profile shows more than 55,000 clones, approximately 85% of them singletons. On this clone: No antigen is known for it.

This receptor was taken from an adult with an advanced solid tumor such as melanoma, head and neck, liver or kidney cancer. The chain employs TRBV9 and TRBJ1-5; D may be TRBD1 (6 bases). Source: CD4+ or CD8+ T cells sorted from blood, taken in a trial of the OX40 agonist ivuxolimab. The CDR3 is CASSVSGDQPQHF. The CDR3 DNA follows: TGTGCCAGCAGCGTATCAGGGGATCAGCCCCAGCATTTT.